These 26 T cell receptor beta chains were all obtained from the same sample, sequenced in a study of T cell changes during pregnancy in multiple sclerosis. Profiling relied on immunoSEQ multiplex PCR, and the TCRdb table lists in-frame clones only, not all of them. Altogether approximately 69,000 clones are present, roughly 94% being singletons, with the ten largest covering about 0.5%. The sequenced sample was peripheral blood, obtained in the third trimester of pregnancy. The source is a female donor with multiple sclerosis, enrolled in a pregnancy study.

The chain joins TRBV5-6 to TRBJ1-5; no clear D gene. The CDR3 extends over 14 amino acids. The V and J ends lost 2 bases and 0 bases respectively, with 6 bases between them. Germline assignment: CDR1 SGHDT and CDR2 YYEEEE. The CDR3 region is CASSFYYSNQPQHF. CDR3 DNA: TGTGCCAGCAGCTTTTATTATAGCAATCAGCCCCAGCATTTT.

This chain uses TRBV6-5 with TRBJ2-1; 7 bases are shared with TRBD1. The CDR3 sequence is 13 residues long. Trimming at V came to 6 bases and at J to 7 bases, leaving 6 bases not matched to a gene. Germline loops: CDR1 MNHEY, CDR2 SVGAGI. In nucleotides, the CDR3 is TGTGCCAGCAGGCGACAGGGTACGAATGAGCAGTTCTTC. Translating it yields CASRRQGTNEQFF.

This rearrangement joins TRBV27 to TRBJ1-2; 7 nucleotides line up with TRBD1. CDR1 is MNHEY, CDR2 SMNVEV, per germline (reference sequence). With V trimmed by 8 bases and J by 5 bases, 14 bases remained unmatched. The CDR3 runs to 15 residues. CDR3 bases: TGTGCCAGCTCTACGGGACAGTTTATCCTTTATGGCTACACCTTC. Its translation is CASSTGQFILYGYTF.

This rearrangement joins TRBV20-1 to TRBJ1-2, with D unresolved. The CDR3 contains 10 residues. V gave up 7 bases and J gave up 8 bases, with 11 bases separating them. CDR1 DFQATT and CDR2 SNEGSKA come from the germline V gene (reference sequence). CDR3 residues: CSVSREGYTF. In DNA form, the CDR3 reads TGCAGTGTCAGCCGGGAGGGCTACACCTTC.

The J gene is TRBJ1-2, the V gene TRBV19; the match to TRBD1 covers 7 bases. Germline V gene sequence: CDR1 LNHDA, CDR2 SQIVND (reference sequence). This CDR3 region has 11 residues. V dropped 5 bases and J dropped 12; count of bases not matched to a gene: 6. CDR3 DNA: TGTGCCAGTAGTTCTTTTGACAGGGACACCTTC. Translation: CASSSFDRDTF.

The chain combines TRBV7-6 with TRBJ1-2; D call uncertain. With 4 bases removed from V and 8 bases from J, the gap between germline ends came to 11 bases. The CDR3 covers 12 residues. The V gene's germline CDR1 is SGHVS and CDR2 FNYEAQ. As DNA, the CDR3 is TGTGCCAGCAGCTCCTCGGGGAACGGCTACACCTTC. Translation gives CASSSSGNGYTF.

The chain combines TRBV7-9 with TRBJ2-6; 8 bases line up with TRBD1. This CDR3 has 19 amino acids. Per germline, CDR1 SEHNR and CDR2 FQNEAQ (reference sequence). J lost 4 bases, V lost 5 bases, and 16 bases had no gene match. The CDR3 here is CASSPRPSTGGIGANVLTF. As DNA, the CDR3 is TGTGCCAGCAGCCCACGACCTTCCACAGGGGGTATCGGGGCCAACGTCCTGACTTTC.

This clone was detected once. The gene calls are TRBV7-8 and TRBJ2-1, with D possibly being TRBD1 (6 bases). The length of the CDR3 is 14 residues. Trimming left V 0 bases short and J 9 bases short, with 12 bases between. CDR1 is SGHVS, CDR2 FQNEAQ, per germline. The CDR3 sequence is CASSLAYREGEQFF. The CDR3 coding sequence is TGTGCCAGCAGCTTAGCATACAGGGAAGGTGAGCAGTTCTTC. The whole variable domain, remainder taken from reference TRBV7-8 and TRBJ2-1, is GAGVSQSPRYKVAKRGQDVALRCDPISGHVSLFWYQQALGQGPEFLTYFQNEAQLDKSGLPSDRFFAERPEGSVSTLKIQRTQQEDSAVYLCASSLAYREGEQFFGPGTRLTVL.

This chain links TRBV5-6 with TRBJ1-2; perhaps TRBD1 as D (6 bases). The CDR3 runs to 15 residues. Trimming removed 3 bases at V and 3 bases at J, with 15 bases between. The germline V gene encodes CDR1 SGHDT and CDR2 YYEEEE. The CDR3 spells CASSSKTGFDYGYTF. The CDR3 DNA reads as TGTGCCAGCAGCTCTAAAACAGGGTTTGACTATGGCTACACCTTC.

J is TRBJ2-7 and V is TRBV6-5; 8 bases align to TRBD1. After removal of 5 bases from V and 1 base from J, the junction contained 4 bases not matched to a gene. There are 14 residues in the CDR3. Germline CDR1 MNHEY, CDR2 SVGAGI. As DNA, the CDR3 is TGTGCCAGCAGTGAGGGGGACAGGTCCTACGAGCAGTACTTC. Translating it yields CASSEGDRSYEQYF.

Turning to this clone: Mismatch with germline at one junction end may stem from a read error. This chain uses TRBV6-5 with TRBJ1-4; TRBD1 might be the D (6 bases). CDR3 length: 14 residues. The germline V gene has CDR1 MNHEY and CDR2 SVGAGI. CDR3 protein: CVSSPGHLGEKLFF. The CDR3 DNA reads TGTGTCAGCAGCCCGGGACACCTCGGGGAAAAACTGTTTTTT.

The rearrangement joins TRBV7-9 to TRBJ1-1, with D unresolved. This CDR3 is 17 amino acids long. Trimming pared 2 bases from V and 7 bases from J, leaving 23 bases between. CDR1 is SEHNR, CDR2 FQNEAQ, per germline (reference sequence). The CDR3 here is CASSLIGPAFGKGEAFF. The DNA of the CDR3 is TGTGCCAGCAGCTTAATAGGGCCCGCTTTCGGGAAGGGTGAAGCTTTCTTT.

The count of this clone is one. The V and J genes are TRBV5-1 and TRBJ1-1; tentative D call: TRBD1 (6 bases). Germline CDR1 is SGHRS and CDR2 is YFSETQ. The CDR3 spans 20 residues. V lost 6 bases and J lost 0, with 30 bases in between. The CDR3 nucleotides read TGCGCCAGCAACCCCTCAGGGGTTCCGTCCGCAGATACTATGAACACTGAAGCTTTCTTT. Residues: CASNPSGVPSADTMNTEAFF.

This chain links TRBV6-4 with TRBJ1-1; D might be TRBD1 (6 bases). V lost 6 bases, J lost 1 base, and 15 bases lay in between. This CDR3 region has 15 residues. Germline lookup yields CDR1 MRHNA and CDR2 SNTAGT. DNA for the CDR3: TGTGCCAGCAGGAGGGTCGGCAGGGGGAACACTGAAGCTTTCTTT. Its translation: CASRRVGRGNTEAFF.

This chain links TRBV6-5 with TRBJ1-2; TRBD1 might be the D (5 bases). CDR1 and CDR2 (germline): MNHEY, SVGAGI. CDR3 length: 13 amino acids. V was pared by 2 bases and J by 7 bases, with 11 bases between. CDR3 sequence reads: CASSYGSGIGYTF. CDR3 in DNA: TGTGCCAGCAGTTACGGTTCAGGGATTGGCTACACCTTC.

The rearrangement links TRBV7-8 to TRBJ1-1, with D perhaps TRBD1 (5 bases). Trimming cost V 7 bases and J 3 bases, with 15 bases left between them. CDR3 length equals 14 residues. Germline V gene sequence: CDR1 SGHVS, CDR2 FQNEAQ. CDR3 residues: CASTSRGGDTEAFF. Here the CDR3 DNA reads TGTGCCAGCACGTCCCGCGGGGGGGACACTGAAGCTTTCTTT.

This rearrangement joins TRBV6-6 to TRBJ2-1; TRBD2 aligns across 8 bases. V shed 7 bases and J 4 bases; nucleotides not matched to a gene: 9. The CDR3 runs 15 residues. Germline V gene lookup returns CDR1 MNHNY and CDR2 SVGAGI (reference sequence). CDR3 coding DNA: TGTGCCAGCAAGGTCGTAGCGGGGACATACAATGAGCAGTTCTTC. It is translated as CASKVVAGTYNEQFF.

The genes are TRBV5-4 and TRBJ2-7; perhaps TRBD2 as D (5 bases). The germline V gene has CDR1 SGHNT and CDR2 YYREEE (reference sequence). The ends were cut back, 1 base at V and 1 base at J, with 12 bases in the middle. This CDR3 is built from 15 residues. CDR3 bases: TGTGCCAGCAGCTTGTCGGGGTTAGCTTCCTACGAGCAGTACTTC. Translated: CASSLSGLASYEQYF.

This clone was seen a few times. The J gene is TRBJ1-1, the V gene TRBV4-2, with D unclear. The V gene lost 3 bases and the J gene lost 1 base, with 15 bases spanning the gap. Germline V gene lookup returns CDR1 LGHNA and CDR2 YNFKEQ. The CDR3 is 16 residues long. The CDR3 nucleotides read TGTGCCAGCAGCCAGTCGTCGGACGGAGGGAACACTGAAGCTTTCTTT. It translates to CASSQSSDGGNTEAFF.

This rearrangement joins TRBV29-1 to TRBJ2-1; TRBD1 aligns across 10 bases. CDR1 and CDR2 from the germline V gene are SQVTM and ANQGSEA. CDR3 length equals 12 residues. V gave up 7 bases and J gave up 6 bases; unmatched junction bases: 3. The CDR3 loop is CSGQGAGNEQFF. The CDR3 DNA reads as TGCAGCGGACAGGGGGCGGGCAATGAGCAGTTCTTC.

This clone came up once. The V call is TRBV5-1, the J call TRBJ1-2; no clear D. Germline V gene lookup returns CDR1 SGHRS and CDR2 YFSETQ. CDR3 length: 12 residues. V was clipped by 0 bases and J by 6 bases, with 6 bases between them. CDR3 coding DNA: TGCGCCAGCAGCTTGGCGGGGAATGGCTACACCTTC. Amino acid sequence: CASSLAGNGYTF.

This chain joins TRBV19 and TRBJ2-7; the match to TRBD1 covers 7 bases. This CDR3 region has 13 residues. CDR1 and CDR2 (germline): LNHDA, SQIVND (reference sequence). Germline trimming cut 2 bases from V and 9 bases from J; bases unmatched to any gene: 7. Written as DNA, the CDR3 is TGTGCCAGTAGTATAACAGGGGTTGCTGGGCAGTACTTC. Amino acid sequence: CASSITGVAGQYF.

The chain carries TRBV6-1 and TRBJ1-5; 7 bases are a match to TRBD1. Germline CDR1 is MNHNS and CDR2 is SASEGT. This CDR3 has 14 amino acids. The V segment lost 3 bases and the J segment 6 bases; nucleotides outside the gene matches: 5. The CDR3 sequence: CASSETGWGQPQHF. The DNA for the CDR3 is TGTGCCAGCAGTGAGACAGGGTGGGGTCAGCCCCAGCATTTT.

The CDR3 region has the DNA TGTGCCAGCAGCTTAGCGGAAAGTTCACCCCTCCACTTT. Protein: CASSLAESSPLHF. The chain employs TRBV7-3 and TRBJ1-6; no clear D. The V and J ends lost 2 bases and 9 bases respectively, with 8 bases between them. The CDR3 consists of 13 residues. CDR1 is SGHTA and CDR2 is FQGTGA in the germline V gene.

This sequence joins TRBV6-5 and TRBJ1-1; 7 bases fit TRBD1. The V and J ends lost 0 bases and 5 bases, in that order; junction bases with no gene match: 3. The CDR3 length is 14 residues. Germline CDR1 is MNHEY and CDR2 is SVGAGI. The CDR3 sequence: CASSYSRQGTEAFF. The CDR3 coding sequence is TGTGCCAGCAGTTACTCCCGACAGGGTACTGAAGCTTTCTTT.

V gene TRBV4-3 combines with J gene TRBJ2-7, with D perhaps matching TRBD2 (7 bases). This CDR3 comprises 15 residues. Germline loops: CDR1 LGHNA, CDR2 YSLEER. V was cut by 7 bases and J by 1 base, with 17 bases left in between. The CDR3 sequence is CASKGGGAGSYEQYF. The DNA for the CDR3 is TGCGCCAGCAAAGGGGGGGGCGCCGGATCCTACGAGCAGTACTTC.